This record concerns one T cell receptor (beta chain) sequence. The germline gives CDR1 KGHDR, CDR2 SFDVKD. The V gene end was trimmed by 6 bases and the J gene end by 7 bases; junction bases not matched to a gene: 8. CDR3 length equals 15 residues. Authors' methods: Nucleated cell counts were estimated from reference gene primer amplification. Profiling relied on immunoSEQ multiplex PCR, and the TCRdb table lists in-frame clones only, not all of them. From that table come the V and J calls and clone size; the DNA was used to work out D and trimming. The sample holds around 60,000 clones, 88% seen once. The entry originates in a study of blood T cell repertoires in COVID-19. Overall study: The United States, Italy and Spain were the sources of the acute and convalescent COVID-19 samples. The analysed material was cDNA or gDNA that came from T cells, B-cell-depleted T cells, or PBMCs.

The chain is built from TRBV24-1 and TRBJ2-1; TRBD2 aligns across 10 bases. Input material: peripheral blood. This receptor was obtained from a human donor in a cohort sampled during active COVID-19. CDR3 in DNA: TGTGCCACCAGTAAAGCGGGAGGGGGACAAAATGAGCAGTTCTTC. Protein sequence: CATSKAGGGQNEQFF.